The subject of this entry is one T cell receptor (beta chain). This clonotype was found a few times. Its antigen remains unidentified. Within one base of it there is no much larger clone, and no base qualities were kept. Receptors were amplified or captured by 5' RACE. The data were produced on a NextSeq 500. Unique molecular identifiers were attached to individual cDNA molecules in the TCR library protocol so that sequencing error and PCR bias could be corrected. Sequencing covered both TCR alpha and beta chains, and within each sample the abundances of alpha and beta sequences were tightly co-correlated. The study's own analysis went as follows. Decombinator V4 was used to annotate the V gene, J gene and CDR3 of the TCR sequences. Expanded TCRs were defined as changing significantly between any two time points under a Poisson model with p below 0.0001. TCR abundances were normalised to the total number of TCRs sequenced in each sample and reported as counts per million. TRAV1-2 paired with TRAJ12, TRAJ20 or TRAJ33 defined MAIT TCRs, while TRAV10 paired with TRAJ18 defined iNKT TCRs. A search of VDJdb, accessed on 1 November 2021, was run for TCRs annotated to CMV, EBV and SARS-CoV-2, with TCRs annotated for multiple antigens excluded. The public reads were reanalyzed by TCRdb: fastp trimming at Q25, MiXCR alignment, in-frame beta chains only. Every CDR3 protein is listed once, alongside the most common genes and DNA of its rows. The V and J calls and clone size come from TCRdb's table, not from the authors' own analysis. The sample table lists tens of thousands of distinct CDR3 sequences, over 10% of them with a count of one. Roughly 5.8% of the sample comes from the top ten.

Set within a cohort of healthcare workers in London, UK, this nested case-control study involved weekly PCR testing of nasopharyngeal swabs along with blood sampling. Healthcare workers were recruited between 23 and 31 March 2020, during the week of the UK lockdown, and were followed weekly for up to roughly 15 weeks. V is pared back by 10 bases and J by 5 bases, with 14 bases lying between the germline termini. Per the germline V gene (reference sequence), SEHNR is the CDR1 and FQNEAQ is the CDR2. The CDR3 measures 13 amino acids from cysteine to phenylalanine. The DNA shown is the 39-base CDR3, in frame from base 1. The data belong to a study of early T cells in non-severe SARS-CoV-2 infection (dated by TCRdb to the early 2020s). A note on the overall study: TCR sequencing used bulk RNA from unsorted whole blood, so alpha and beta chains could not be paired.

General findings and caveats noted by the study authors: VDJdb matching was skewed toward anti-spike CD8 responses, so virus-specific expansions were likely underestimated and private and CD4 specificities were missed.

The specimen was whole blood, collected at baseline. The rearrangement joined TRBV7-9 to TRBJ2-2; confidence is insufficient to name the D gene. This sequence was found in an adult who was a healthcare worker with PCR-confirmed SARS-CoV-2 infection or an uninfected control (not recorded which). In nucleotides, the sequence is TGTGCCACCCAATTGACGGGTACCGGGGAGCTGTTTTTT. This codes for CATQLTGTGELFF.